This section outlines one T cell receptor beta chain sequence together with its context. Original processing notes: Reference gene primer amplification yielded estimated nucleated cell counts. Here immunoSEQ multiplex PCR was the method, and the copy in TCRdb shows in-frame clones only, minus some. From that table come the V and J calls and clone size; the DNA was used to work out D and trimming. The sample shows some 160,000 clones, roughly 90% of them seen only once. The sample comes from a study of blood T cell repertoires in COVID-19. Background on the study: Both acute and convalescent COVID-19 samples were obtained from the United States, Italy and Spain. PBMCs, B-cell-depleted T cells, or T cells provided the cDNA or gDNA that made up the material.

Germline V CDR1 and CDR2: MNHEY, SVGEGT. CDR3 length: 14 amino acids. The ends were cut back, 0 bases at V and 3 bases at J, with 9 bases in the middle. This receptor was identified in a man between 60 and 75 years old with acute or convalescent COVID-19. What was sequenced was peripheral blood. The rearrangement joins TRBV6-2 or TRBV6-3 to TRBJ2-7; the D gene is possibly TRBD2 (5 bases). DNA of the CDR3: TGTGCCAGCAGTTACTCGGAGGAGTACTACGAGCAGTACTTC. The encoded protein is CASSYSEEYYEQYF.